This TCR beta chain emerged from a study of blood T cells in healthy people across ages. General observations from the study: Diversity of TCR beta correlated strongly with naive T cell percentage. Long-lived donors exceeded aged donors in naive CD4+ cells and diversity.

Sample-barcoded 5' priming and a J-beta primer mix drove a second PCR of 7 to 11 cycles. TCRdb re-called the 5' RACE reads through MiXCR, storing one row per CDR3 protein. The profile shows hundreds of thousands of distinct CDR3 sequences, around 21% of them singletons. Details on this clonotype: No antigen is known for it.

Trimming took 4 bases from V and 0 from J; bases not matched to a gene: 8. The CDR3 loop spans 16 amino acids. The germline V gene has CDR1 SGHAT and CDR2 FQDESV (reference sequence). Sequenced: blood. The chain links TRBV11-1 to TRBJ2-5, with 7 bases aligning to TRBD1. The sequence was collected from a man aged 65 to 85 in good health. This CDR3 is CASSSWDSTYQETQYF. CDR3 DNA: TGTGCCAGCAGCTCCTGGGACAGTACGTACCAAGAGACCCAGTACTTC.